This TCR beta chain was obtained from a study of control samples from healthy donors and cancer patients. TCRdb keeps only in-frame clones here, not all; method: immunoSEQ multiplex PCR. This table holds about 140,000 clones, 75% to 95% found once. From germline, CDR1 is SQVTM and CDR2 ANQGSEA. CDR3 length: 14 residues. V dropped 3 bases and J dropped 4 bases, with 15 bases sitting between them. This chain joins TRBV29-1 and TRBJ1-2; no reliable D call. This TCR derives from a man between 25 and 39 years old in good health. The sequenced sample consisted of blood. This CDR3 is CSVDGLRGSYGYTF. CDR3 bases: TGCAGCGTTGATGGGTTGAGAGGGTCCTATGGCTACACCTTC.